The clone carrying this T cell receptor beta chain is labeled medium-sized (0.01 to 0.1%). The record originates from a study of T cell changes during pregnancy in multiple sclerosis. Generated by immunoSEQ multiplex PCR, the TCRdb table keeps only in-frame clones and is missing some. The sample yields about 8,500 clones, about 85% seen once. The sample in question was CD8+ T cells from peripheral blood mononuclear cells, obtained in the first trimester of pregnancy. The receptor comes from a female donor in good health, enrolled as a control in a pregnancy study.

The CDR3 here is CASSSSGSLGHEQYF. Written as DNA, the CDR3 is TGTGCCAGCAGCAGTAGCGGTAGTCTCGGCCACGAGCAGTACTTC. This chain uses TRBV7-8 with TRBJ2-7; D possibly corresponds to TRBD2 (6 bases). The ends were cut back, 5 bases at V and 5 bases at J, with 19 bases in the middle. Germline CDR1 and CDR2: SGHVS and FQNEAQ. The CDR3 loop spans 15 amino acids. Using reference TRBV7-8 and TRBJ2-7 for the parts outside the CDR3, the full variable domain is GAGVSQSPRYKVAKRGQDVALRCDPISGHVSLFWYQQALGQGPEFLTYFQNEAQLDKSGLPSDRFFAERPEGSVSTLKIQRTQQEDSAVYLCASSSSGSLGHEQYFGPGTRLTVT.